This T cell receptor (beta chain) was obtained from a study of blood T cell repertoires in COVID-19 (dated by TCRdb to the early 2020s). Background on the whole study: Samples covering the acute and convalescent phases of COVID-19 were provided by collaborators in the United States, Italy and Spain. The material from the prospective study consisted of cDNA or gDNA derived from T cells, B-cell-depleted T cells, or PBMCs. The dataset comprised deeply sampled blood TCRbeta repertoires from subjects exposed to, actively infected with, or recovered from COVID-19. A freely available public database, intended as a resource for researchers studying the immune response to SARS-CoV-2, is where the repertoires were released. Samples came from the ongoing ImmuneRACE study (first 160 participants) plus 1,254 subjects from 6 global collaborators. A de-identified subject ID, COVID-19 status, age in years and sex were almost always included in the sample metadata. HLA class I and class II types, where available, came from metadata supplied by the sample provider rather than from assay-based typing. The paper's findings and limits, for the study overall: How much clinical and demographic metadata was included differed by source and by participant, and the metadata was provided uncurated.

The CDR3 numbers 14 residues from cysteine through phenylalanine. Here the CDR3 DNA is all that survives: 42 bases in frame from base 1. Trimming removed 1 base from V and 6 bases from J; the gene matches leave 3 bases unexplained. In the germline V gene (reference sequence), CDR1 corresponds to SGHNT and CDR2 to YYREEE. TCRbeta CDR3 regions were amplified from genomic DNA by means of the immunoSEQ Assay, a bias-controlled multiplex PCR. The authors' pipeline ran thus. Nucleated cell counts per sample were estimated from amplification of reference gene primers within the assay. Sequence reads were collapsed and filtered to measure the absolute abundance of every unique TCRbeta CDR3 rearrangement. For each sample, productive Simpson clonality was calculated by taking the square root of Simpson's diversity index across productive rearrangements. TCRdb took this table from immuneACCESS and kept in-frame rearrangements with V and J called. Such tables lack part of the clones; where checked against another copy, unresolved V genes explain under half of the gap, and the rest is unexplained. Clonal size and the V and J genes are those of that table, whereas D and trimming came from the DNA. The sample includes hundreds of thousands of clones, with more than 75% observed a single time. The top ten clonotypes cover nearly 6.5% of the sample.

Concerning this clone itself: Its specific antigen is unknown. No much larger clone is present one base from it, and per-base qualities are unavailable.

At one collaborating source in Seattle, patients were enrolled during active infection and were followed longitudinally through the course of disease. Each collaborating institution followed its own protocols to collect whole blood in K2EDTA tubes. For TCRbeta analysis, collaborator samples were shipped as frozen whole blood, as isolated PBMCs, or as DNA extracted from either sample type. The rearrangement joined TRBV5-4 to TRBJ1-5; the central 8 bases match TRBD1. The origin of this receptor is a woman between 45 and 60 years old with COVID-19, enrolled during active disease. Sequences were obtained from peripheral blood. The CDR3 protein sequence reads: CASSLQGAGQPQHF. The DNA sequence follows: TGTGCCAGCAGCTTGCAGGGGGCAGGTCAGCCCCAGCATTTT.